These T cell receptor beta chains were read from a single sample in a study of cytotoxic CD8 clonotypes in ibrutinib-treated CLL. Using immunoSEQ multiplex PCR, the repertoire was profiled, and TCRdb retains in-frame clones only, with some absent. The sample holds around 97,000 clones, approximately 80% seen once. This material consisted of PBMCs, taken after 12 months of ibrutinib treatment. The source is a human donor with chronic lymphocytic leukemia. Each CDR3 is given with its conserved first and last residue. The order of the fields is J gene, clone size, V gene, D gene, CDR3 protein, CDR3 DNA. The D gene is left open where the match is weak. Clone size is shown for a subset of rows, as once, few, many or a class of expanded clone.

>TRBJ2-7|.|TRBV7-8|.
CASSPLTVTEQYF
TGTGCCAGCAGCCCTCTCACCGTAACCGAGCAGTACTTC
>TRBJ2-5|.|TRBV7-9|TRBD2
CASSYLAGETQYF
TGTGCCAGCAGCTATTTAGCGGGGGAGACCCAGTACTTC
>TRBJ2-2|.|TRBV2|.
CASKFGSSGNTGELFF
TGTGCCAGCAAATTTGGAAGTAGCGGGAACACCGGGGAGCTGTTTTTT
>TRBJ2-7|.|TRBV6-6|.
CASRKRDTEIEYF
TGTGCCAGCAGGAAGCGGGACACCGAAATTGAGTACTTC
>TRBJ1-6|.|TRBV19|.
CASGGASYNSPLHF
TGTGCCTCGGGGGGGGCTTCCTATAATTCACCCCTCCACTTT
>TRBJ2-3|once|TRBV10-3|.
CAIRQGLEGTDTQYF
TGTGCCATCAGGCAGGGCCTTGAAGGCACAGATACGCAGTATTTT
>TRBJ2-2|.|TRBV7-3|.
CASSRGVGNTGELFF
TGTGCCAGCAGCCGTGGGGTCGGGAACACCGGGGAGCTGTTTTTT
>TRBJ1-2|.|TRBV30|.
CAWVQKFYGYTF
TGTGCCTGGGTTCAGAAATTCTATGGCTACACCTTC
>TRBJ1-5|.|TRBV5-6|.
CASSFATRSNQPQHF
TGTGCCAGCAGCTTTGCGACAAGAAGCAATCAGCCCCAGCATTTT
>TRBJ2-2|once|TRBV5-6|.
CASSLRRTGTSTGELFF
TGTGCCAGCAGCCTAAGAAGGACTGGTACTAGCACCGGGGAGCTGTTTTTT
>TRBJ2-3|.|TRBV4-1|.
CASSVLFWDTQYF
TGCGCCAGCAGCGTCCTCTTTTGGGATACGCAGTATTTT
>TRBJ1-1|.|TRBV19|.
CASRPVENTEAFF
TGTGCCAGTAGACCTGTGGAGAACACTGAAGCTTTCTTT
>TRBJ2-3|.|TRBV9|TRBD2
CASSLGLAGVDTQYF
TGTGCCAGCAGCCTCGGACTAGCGGGAGTGGATACGCAGTATTTT
>TRBJ1-2|.|TRBV27|.
CASSLNGAIGAEYGYTF
TGTGCCAGCAGTCTAAACGGGGCCATAGGGGCGGAGTATGGCTACACCTTC
>TRBJ2-1|.|TRBV29-1|TRBD2
CSVAERSSGGAINEQFF
TGCAGCGTCGCCGAGAGATCGAGCGGGGGGGCTATAAATGAGCAGTTCTTC
>TRBJ2-2|.|TRBV27|.
CASSAVNTGELFF
TGTGCCAGCAGTGCTGTGAACACCGGGGAGCTGTTTTTT
>TRBJ2-7|.|TRBV2|.
CASSELQGPSREQYF
TGTGCCAGCAGTGAACTCCAGGGGCCGTCTCGGGAGCAGTACTTC
>TRBJ2-7|.|TRBV2|.
CASSERRAPLEQYF
TGTGCCAGCAGTGAGAGGAGGGCCCCCCTCGAGCAGTACTTC
>TRBJ1-1|.|TRBV11-3|.
CASSLFPRNTEAFF
TGTGCCAGCAGCTTATTTCCGCGGAACACTGAAGCTTTCTTT
>TRBJ2-1|.|TRBV5-1|.
CASSLGGTEFF
TGCGCCAGCAGCTTGGGGGGCACGGAATTCTTC
>TRBJ2-3|.|TRBV6-1|TRBD1
CASSITGGPTDTQYF
TGTGCCAGCAGTATTACAGGGGGGCCTACGGATACGCAGTATTTT
>TRBJ2-7|.|TRBV6-1|.
CASSASIIHSGPYEQYF
TGTGCCAGCAGTGCCTCCATCATCCACTCGGGCCCCTACGAGCAGTACTTC
>TRBJ2-1|.|TRBV7-9|.
CASSPSSYNEQFF
TGTGCCAGCAGCCCCAGCTCCTACAATGAGCAGTTCTTC
>TRBJ2-3|.|TRBV9|.
CASSVDSGTDTQYF
TGTGCCAGCAGCGTAGATAGCGGCACAGATACGCAGTATTTT
>TRBJ2-7|.|TRBV2|TRBD1
CASSEDRSQQYF
TGTGCCAGCAGCGAGGACAGGAGCCAGCAGTACTTC
>TRBJ1-1|.|TRBV6-5|TRBD1
CASSYSTGGSEAFF
TGTGCCAGCAGTTACTCGACAGGGGGCTCTGAAGCTTTCTTT